This T cell receptor (beta chain) was identified in a study of T cells in Graves' hyperthyroidism and ophthalmopathy. From RNA transcripts, TCR beta CDR3 regions were amplified. Primed by the HTBI set, a first-round RT-PCR was run on the TCR CDR3. Via MiXCR, TCRdb re-called the multiplex PCR reads, giving one row per CDR3 protein. The table lists around 440,000 distinct CDR3 sequences, 15% to 19% of them singletons. Worth noting for this clonotype: Just one base apart from a much larger clone, this may be a read error.

CDR3 length equals 14 residues. The J segment lost 6 bases and the V segment lost 6 bases, leaving 5 bases of the junction unmatched. Patients aged 18 to 65 had newly diagnosed hyperthyroidism of under 2 months' duration. The chain links TRBV12-3 or TRBV12-4 to TRBJ1-4; TRBD1 matches at 9 bases. This sequence originates from a woman aged 18-35 years with Graves' hyperthyroidism. Material: blood. CDR3 sequence reads: CASSSDRGHEKLFF. The CDR3 DNA is TGTGCCAGCAGCTCGGACAGGGGTCATGAAAAACTGTTTTTT.